This T cell receptor (beta chain) was sequenced during a study of cytomegalovirus exposure and HLA in healthy donors (dated by TCRdb to 2017 to 2019). Context from the whole study: An earlier analysis of 587 of the donors reported more than 250 Gb of sequence data and approximately 110 million unique TCR beta sequences from 150 million to 200 million T cells. An early release that covered some 640 HLA-typed donors contained around 300 gigabases of sequencing data and tens of millions of unique TCR sequences. The genetic ancestry cluster associated with self-reported Caucasian donors included approximately 85% of the approximately 410 genotyped donors. The study aimed to test whether cataloging public T cell receptors could reveal signatures of past pathogen exposure. The study profiled the T cell repertoires of about 640 subjects by immunosequencing and related them to cytomegalovirus serostatus. Along with the roughly 670-subject first cohort, a separate validation cohort of more than 90 different subjects was used. To predict cytomegalovirus infection status, the study brought together high-throughput TCR immunosequencing, statistical association of individual TCRs with disease status, and machine learning. To study patterns of TCR occurrence, a later analysis re-analyzed previously published TCR beta repertoires from hundreds of donors and added high-resolution HLA genotyping. Rather than drawing on any new phenotypic data, the later analysis identified candidate immune exposures from TCR beta sequences and the way those sequences occurred across donors. An earlier analysis of some 500 of the donors applied high-throughput TCR beta sequencing to assess whether each TCR beta V gene segment acted as functional or pseudogenic. Alongside the repertoire data, information on donor age, sex, ethnicity and CMV serostatus was compiled. A later genetic analysis took genome-wide SNP genotypes for 398 of the 666 donors and used that subset as a discovery cohort. Every repertoire in the discovery cohort had been generated on one and the same sequencing platform. HLA typing included class I and class II loci at four-digit resolution. The number of typed donors differed by locus: roughly 629-640 for A, B, C, DRB1 and DQB1; about 520 for DQA1; 606 for DPA1; and around 470 for DPB1. Because of strong linkage in the cohort, 5 or 6 DR-DQ haplotypes were treated as single units for association and clustering. Among roughly 400 genotyped donors of the cohort, an average of approximately 220,000 unique TCR beta nucleotide sequences was sequenced per donor, of which roughly 17% were non-productive.

The cohort comprised fewer than 750 healthy bone marrow donors. Cohort members were all nominally healthy when sampled, although unrecorded immune exposures were likely present. The donor tested CMV seronegative, placing the donor among the 350 or so seronegative members of the cohort. A peripheral blood sample was collected from each donor, and TCR beta sequencing was performed on peripheral blood mononuclear cells. The Qiagen DNeasy Blood Extraction Kit was used to extract genomic DNA from the blood cell samples. The paper's findings and limits, for the study overall: In a later analysis, the rate of TCR association differed among HLA loci, with DRB1 alleles having the most associated TCRs and HLA-C alleles having the fewest. In a later analysis, several top co-occurrence clusters were reported to appear linked to parvovirus B19, influenza, CMV and Epstein-Barr virus. Most TCR sequences were seen in very few donors, while some public TCRs were found in many individuals. A group of highly shared sequence variants was considered likely to be a technical artifact of the sequencing pipeline. Strong co-occurrence of HLA alleles, especially DR and DQ, made assigning TCR associations to individual alleles difficult. According to a later analysis, most CMV-associated TCR beta chains appeared to be HLA-restricted, and the HLA associations seemed to be driven largely by CMV exposure. Because some donors lacked HLA typing at each locus, the association tests relied only on the typed subset. In a later genetic analysis, fewer N-insertions in productive TCRs were reported among donors in an Asian-associated ancestry cluster than the 666-donor mean. A further reported finding was that TCR beta sequences accurately predicted the HLA-A and HLA-B alleles for most subjects in the first cohort. Approximately 16 rarely observed V segments, including chromosome 9 orphons, were excluded from the earlier analysis of 550 to 700 of the donors because counts were too low. The authors suggested that the approach could potentially be extended to other disease states and immunological phenotypes. In an earlier analysis of several hundred of the donors, most TCR beta V segments were observed in productive rearrangements about 87% or about 30% of the time, broadly matching IMGT annotations. Specific HLA alleles were associated with 18,000 or so TCR beta sequences at a false discovery rate of 0.05 in a later analysis. CMV serostatus was the only immune exposure information available for the cohort. Cytomegalovirus status was reported to be diagnosed by the classifier with high specificity and sensitivity in both the original and validation cohorts. A few of the identified cytomegalovirus-associated TCR beta chains were confirmed in vitro to be specific for cytomegalovirus antigens. Sequencing depth was assumed to be roughly uniform across donors in the presence/absence analyses, though that assumption may not hold. In this cohort, only TCR beta chains were sequenced, and detectable features were limited by the absence of alpha or paired-chain data. In a later analysis, HLA-associated TCR beta chains were found to be more clonally expanded and to have lower generation probabilities than equally common non-associated chains. Some IMGT-functional V segments, including TRBV6-2 and TRBV6-3, could not be told apart with the 87-base-pair reads, so those segments were excluded. Correlated functional status among segregating V segments might reflect linkage disequilibrium, but an unknown experimental factor could not be ruled out. An association between a missense DCLRE1C variant and V-gene and J-gene trimming of TCR beta chains was found in a later genetic analysis and replicated in an independent cohort. The study listed 150 to 200 TCR beta chains as associated with cytomegalovirus.

Counted from cysteine to phenylalanine, this CDR3 has 17 amino acids. Only CDR3 DNA remains: 51 bases, in frame from the first base. The germline V gene specifies SGHRS as CDR1 and YFSETQ as CDR2. Trimming leaves V shorter by 5 bases and J shorter by 2 bases, with the junction holding 13 bases beyond the gene matches. The library came from the immunoSEQ multiplex PCR assay. For the multiplex PCR, a mixture combining 60 forward primers for TCR Vbeta segments and 13 reverse primers for TCR Jbeta segments was used. The CDR3 region of rearranged TCR beta genes was amplified from genomic DNA with a multiplex PCR assay. The Illumina HiSeq System was used to sequence the amplified TCR beta libraries as 87-base-pair reads. Regarding the original processing steps: Across the 670 or so repertoires, a later analysis counted tens of millions of unique TCR beta chains, 8.5 million to 12 million of which were shared by at least two donors. Raw reads were error-corrected and collapsed into unique sequences with a nearest-neighbor algorithm that merged closely related sequences to remove PCR and sequencing errors. V, D and J gene segments were assigned by aligning CDR3 sequences to IMGT reference sequences. For a sequence to be retained, at least a six-nucleotide match to both a V gene segment and a J gene segment was required. A rearrangement was called productive if the CDR3 had no stop codons and remained in frame with V and J, and every other rearrangement was called non-productive. Following IMGT convention, CDR3 was defined as the stretch from the second conserved V-encoded cysteine to the conserved J-encoded phenylalanine. In an earlier analysis of more than 550 of the donors, sequences lacking an unambiguous match to a single V gene segment were excluded. An earlier analysis of 587 of the donors classified V segments as functional when productive rearrangements were above 56.7% and as segregating when the standard deviation between donors was above 5%. A statistical classification framework was built to diagnose cytomegalovirus status from the catalog of TCR beta chain sequences. In a later analysis, TCR nucleotide sequences were compared against IMGT/GENE-DB human TR gene sequences so that V and J genes could be assigned. Using the TCRdist pipeline, a later analysis assigned CDR3 sequences along with most-parsimonious VDJ recombination scenarios. A later analysis defined each TCR beta chain by its CDR3 amino acid sequence plus V-gene family, and excluded reads lacking a unique V-gene family. A later analysis removed several hundred highly shared, low-generation-probability nucleotide sequences to deal with suspected cross-contamination and a sequencing artifact. A later analysis calculated a clonal expansion index for each public chain from normalized within-repertoire ranks of inferred template counts. Generation probabilities in a later analysis came from a VDJ recombination model fitted to out-of-frame rearrangements, and those results were checked against IGoR. A later analysis scored TCR-TCR, TCR-HLA and TCR-CMV co-occurrence with hypergeometric tests, applying a repertoire-size bias correction to TCR pairs. A later analysis estimated false discovery rates by permuting HLA or CMV assignments 20 times. In a later analysis, co-occurring TCRs were grouped with DBSCAN, and TCRdist sequence similarity was added when clustering was performed within HLA-allele-positive subsets. For co-occurrence clustering, repertoires with fewer than 30,000 or more than 120,000 public chains were excluded, along with a handful of repertoires with anomalous nucleotide sharing. What TCRdb holds here is the immuneACCESS table cut down to in-frame rearrangements. Part of the clones is not present; checked against another copy, under half of the missing clones reflect an unresolved V gene, and the others are unexplained. The V and J calls and clone size were taken over from that table, and D and trimming were inferred from the DNA. For this sample the table gives under 150,000 clones, of which roughly 84% were detected only once. The ten most abundant clones make up 2.7% of the sample.

Details on this clone: Its antigen target is currently unknown. No much larger clone is present one base from it, and per-base qualities are unavailable.

The clonotype comes from a man aged 45-60 years in good health and CMV-seronegative. The specimen was PBMCs. The chain couples TRBV5-1 to TRBJ2-5; 9 central bases correspond to TRBD2. The sequence in DNA is TGCGCCAGCAGGACCCGTAAGCGGGGGGTATTACAAGAGACCCAGTACTTC. Its product reads: CASRTRKRGVLQETQYF. Joined to the reference TRBV5-1 and TRBJ2-5 proteins, this CDR3 gives the full variable domain: KAGVTQTPRYLIKTRGQQVTLSCSPISGHRSVSWYQQTPGQGLQFLFEYFSETQRNKGNFPGRFSGRQFSNSRSEMNVSTLELGDSALYLCASRTRKRGVLQETQYFGPGTRLLVL.